Below, 5 T cell receptor beta chains from the same sample are listed, as sequenced in a study of monozygotic twins with inflammatory bowel disease. TCRdb reprocessed the 5' RACE reads; each CDR3 protein has one entry and no DNA is given. The sample totals some 170,000 distinct CDR3 sequences. The sample consisted of blood. Source of these receptors: a human donor with ulcerative colitis or Crohn's disease, or a healthy co-twin of an affected twin (not recorded which).

The chain links TRBV2 to TRBJ2-1; the TCRdb D gene call, TRBD1, has no DNA to confirm it. Germline assignment: CDR1 SNHLY and CDR2 FYNNEI. The CDR3 loop spans 14 amino acids. This CDR3 reads CASSEARGAVEQFF.

The chain carries TRBV20-1 and TRBJ2-7; there is no DNA to check the TCRdb D call of TRBD2. The CDR3 has 13 amino acids. The V gene's germline CDR1 is DFQATT and CDR2 SNEGSKA (reference sequence). The CDR3: CSASRLAGGEQYF.

The chain combines TRBV20-1 with TRBJ1-5; TCRdb's D call, TRBD1, is unchecked because there is no DNA. This CDR3 comprises 15 residues. Germline V gene sequence: CDR1 DFQATT, CDR2 SNEGSKA (reference sequence). CDR3 loop: CSARLSTGTNQPQHF.

This chain uses TRBV5-1 with TRBJ2-1; TCRdb's D gene call, TRBD2, goes unchecked for lack of DNA. Germline V gene lookup returns CDR1 SGHRS and CDR2 YFSETQ. CDR3 length: 15 residues. The CDR3 loop reads CASSSLAGAPNEQFF. The full variable domain, completed using reference TRBV5-1 and TRBJ2-1, is KAGVTQTPRYLIKTRGQQVTLSCSPISGHRSVSWYQQTPGQGLQFLFEYFSETQRNKGNFPGRFSGRQFSNSRSEMNVSTLELGDSALYLCASSSLAGAPNEQFFGPGTRLTVL.

The chain links TRBV5-4 to TRBJ2-6. The CDR3 has 15 amino acids. The V gene's germline CDR1 is SGHNT and CDR2 YYREEE (reference sequence). The chain's CDR3 is CASSSNVRGLSVLTF.